This paragraph covers one TCR beta chain sequence. This clonotype was seen more than once but under ten times. Its cognate antigen has yet to be identified. There are no base qualities to consult, and no much larger clone falls within one base. Set within a cohort of healthcare workers in London, UK, this nested case-control study involved weekly PCR testing of nasopharyngeal swabs along with blood sampling. Healthcare workers were recruited during the week of the UK lockdown, between 23 and 31 March 2020, and followed weekly for up to roughly 16 weeks. The sample comes from a study of early T cells in non-severe SARS-CoV-2 infection (dated by TCRdb to the early 2020s). Background for the entire study: Because TCR sequencing was done on bulk RNA from unsorted whole blood, the alpha and beta chains could not be paired.

Library preparation used 5' RACE. Data came from a NextSeq 500. Unique molecular identifiers were attached to individual cDNA molecules in the TCR library protocol so that sequencing error and PCR bias could be corrected. Both TCR alpha and beta chains were sequenced, and tight co-correlation was observed between alpha and beta sequence abundances in each sample. The original methods were these. V gene, J gene and CDR3 annotation of TCR sequences was performed with Decombinator V4. TCRs were defined as expanded if a significant change between any two time points was detected under a Poisson model with p below 0.0001. TCR abundances were normalised to the total number of TCRs sequenced in each sample and reported as counts per million. MAIT TCRs were defined by TRAV1-2 paired with TRAJ12, TRAJ20 or TRAJ33, and iNKT TCRs by TRAV10 paired with TRAJ18. VDJdb, accessed on 1 November 2021, was searched for TCRs annotated for CMV, EBV and SARS-CoV-2, and TCRs annotated for more than one antigen were excluded. Clones were called with MiXCR by TCRdb after fastp trimmed the public reads at Q25, and only in-frame beta chains were retained. One record per CDR3 amino acid sequence lists the most common genes and DNA. V and J calls and clone size were set by TCRdb, not the authors. Here the sample has approximately 79,000 distinct CDR3 sequences; roughly 13% occur a single time. Clones ranked in the top ten supply around 1.2% of the sample.

Reading from cysteine to phenylalanine, the CDR3 counts 14 amino acids. CDR3 DNA is the only sequence kept; it has 42 bases, read in frame from the first base. CDR1 is given as SGHRS and CDR2 as YFSETQ, both from the germline V gene. V and J lose 2 bases and 0 bases, and a span of 7 bases separates them. Broad study findings and their caveats: VDJdb matching was skewed toward anti-spike CD8 responses, so virus-specific expansions were likely underestimated and private and CD4 specificities were missed.

The V and J genes are TRBV5-1 and TRBJ2-3, with the D gene too uncertain to name. The origin of this receptor is an adult who was a healthcare worker with PCR-confirmed SARS-CoV-2 infection or an uninfected control (not recorded which). The sample taken for sequencing was whole blood. The DNA sequence is TGCGCCAGCAGCTTTATAACAAGCACAGATACGCAGTATTTT. The encoded protein is CASSFITSTDTQYF.